Listed below are T cell receptor beta chains from one sample, sequenced in a study of cytomegalovirus exposure and HLA in healthy donors. Here immunoSEQ multiplex PCR was the method, and the copy in TCRdb shows in-frame clones only, minus some. Of around 300,000 clones listed, 88% were seen once; the top ten hold 0.92%. Material: PBMCs. These TCRs come from a young woman in good health and CMV-seronegative. CDR3s include the opening cysteine and the closing phenylalanine or tryptophan. D genes are given only for firm matches. Expanded clones are given a class, and other clones once, few, many or no size at all.

NA	TRBV5-4	TRBJ2-6	NA	CASSPPFSGANVLTF	TGTGCCAGCAGCCCCCCATTTTCCGGGGCCAACGTCCTGACTTTC
NA	TRBV7-9	TRBJ2-1	NA	CASSLAPSGEFLEQFF	TGTGCCAGCAGCTTAGCGCCCAGCGGAGAGTTCTTGGAGCAGTTCTTC
NA	TRBV6-1	TRBJ1-1	TRBD1	CASRTGPLNTEAFF	TGTGCCAGCAGGACAGGGCCTCTGAACACTGAAGCTTTCTTT
NA	TRBV27	TRBJ1-2	NA	CASSFSGDYGYTF	TGTGCCAGCAGTTTTTCAGGGGACTATGGCTACACCTTC
NA	TRBV9	TRBJ2-7	NA	CASSTTTRGDYEQYF	TGTGCCAGCAGCACCACGACCAGGGGTGACTACGAGCAGTACTTC
NA	TRBV7-6	TRBJ2-1	TRBD2	CASSARPGLAGGYEQFF	TGTGCCAGCAGCGCGAGACCGGGACTAGCGGGCGGTTATGAGCAGTTCTTC
NA	TRBV14	TRBJ1-2	TRBD1	CASSYEMGTAYGYTF	TGTGCCAGCAGCTACGAGATGGGGACAGCCTATGGCTACACCTTC
NA	TRBV6-5	TRBJ2-7	NA	CASSRQGRPYEQYF	TGTGCCAGCAGTCGGCAGGGGCGGCCCTACGAGCAGTACTTC
NA	TRBV9	TRBJ2-2	NA	CASSVGAGAGNTGELFF	TGTGCCAGCAGCGTAGGGGCAGGGGCTGGGAACACCGGGGAGCTGTTTTTT
NA	TRBV19	TRBJ2-3	TRBD2	CASSDSGSWADTQYF	TGTGCCAGTAGTGATAGCGGGAGTTGGGCAGATACGCAGTATTTT
NA	TRBV19	TRBJ1-2	NA	CASSMGAQGYTF	TGTGCCAGTAGTATGGGGGCGCAAGGCTACACCTTC
NA	TRBV4-1	TRBJ2-1	NA	CASSPIEGFYNEQFF	TGCGCCAGCAGCCCCATCGAGGGTTTTTACAATGAGCAGTTCTTC
many	TRBV29-1	TRBJ1-1	NA	CSGDIMNTEAFF	TGCAGCGGCGATATAATGAACACTGAAGCTTTCTTT
NA	TRBV6-6	TRBJ2-1	TRBD2	CASSRRSSGNEQFF	TGTGCCAGCAGCCGAAGGTCTAGCGGGAATGAGCAGTTCTTC
NA	TRBV11-2	TRBJ2-7	NA	CASSFGQGGYEQYF	TGTGCCAGCAGCTTCGGGCAGGGGGGCTACGAGCAGTACTTC
NA	TRBV29-1	TRBJ1-1	NA	CSVEDRGAWGTEAFF	TGCAGCGTTGAAGATCGCGGGGCCTGGGGCACTGAAGCTTTCTTT
NA	TRBV6-5	TRBJ1-2	NA	CASSSPSSYGYTF	TGTGCCAGCAGTTCACCCTCTAGCTATGGCTACACCTTC
NA	TRBV7-2	TRBJ2-1	TRBD2	CASSFQRDQSSSYNEQFF	TGTGCCAGCAGCTTTCAGCGGGATCAATCAAGCTCCTACAATGAGCAGTTCTTC
NA	TRBV25-1	TRBJ2-7	TRBD1	CASSEGGRGRYEQYF	TGTGCCAGCAGTGAAGGAGGCAGGGGGCGCTACGAGCAGTACTTC
NA	TRBV5-4	TRBJ2-3	TRBD2	CASSSRPSGLTDTQYF	TGTGCCAGCAGCTCGAGGCCTAGCGGCCTGACAGATACGCAGTATTTT
NA	TRBV5-6	TRBJ2-1	TRBD2	CASSSLAELDNEQFF	TGTGCCAGCAGCTCGCTAGCGGAATTAGACAATGAGCAGTTCTTC
NA	TRBV7-2	TRBJ2-5	TRBD1	CASSQGAQETQYF	TGTGCCAGCAGCCAGGGGGCACAAGAGACCCAGTACTTC
NA	TRBV27	TRBJ1-6	TRBD1	CASSKRTGNNSPLHF	TGTGCCAGCAGTAAAAGGACAGGCAATAATTCACCCCTCCACTTT
NA	TRBV7-2	TRBJ1-4	NA	CASSRYGKELFF	TGTGCCAGCAGCCGATACGGGAAGGAACTGTTTTTT
NA	TRBV5-6	TRBJ2-3	NA	CASSSLSDTQYF	TGTGCCAGCAGCTCGTTGTCAGATACGCAGTATTTT
NA	TRBV28	TRBJ2-7	NA	CASRWTAKVSAGPREQYF	TGTGCCAGCAGATGGACAGCGAAAGTTTCCGCCGGACCCCGCGAGCAGTACTTC
NA	TRBV19	TRBJ2-7	TRBD2	CASSETSGTYEQYF	TGTGCCAGTAGTGAGACTAGCGGGACCTACGAGCAGTACTTC
NA	TRBV2	TRBJ2-1	TRBD2	CASSVTSVTHNEQFF	TGTGCCAGCAGTGTGACTAGCGTCACACACAATGAGCAGTTCTTC
NA	TRBV28	TRBJ1-3	NA	CASSHHRAGNTIYF	TGTGCCAGCAGTCACCACAGGGCTGGAAACACCATATATTTT
once	TRBV5-4	TRBJ2-1	TRBD1	CASSQKTGRHNEQFF	TGTGCCAGCAGCCAAAAGACAGGGCGCCACAATGAGCAGTTCTTC
NA	TRBV9	TRBJ2-1	TRBD2	CASSVAGGKGYNEQFF	TGTGCCAGCAGCGTAGCGGGAGGGAAAGGGTACAATGAGCAGTTCTTC
NA	TRBV7-9	TRBJ1-4	TRBD1	CASSRGQGNEKLFF	TGTGCCAGCAGCCGAGGACAGGGAAACGAAAAACTGTTTTTT
NA	TRBV6-5	TRBJ2-7	TRBD1	CASTTGTGSYEQYF	TGTGCCAGCACCACCGGGACAGGCTCCTACGAGCAGTACTTC
NA	TRBV10-3	TRBJ1-5	TRBD1	CAISGSDRVDQPQHF	TGTGCCATCAGTGGATCGGACAGGGTTGATCAGCCCCAGCATTTT
NA	TRBV27	TRBJ2-1	TRBD2	CASSLGLAGYNEQFF	TGTGCCAGCAGTTTGGGACTAGCGGGCTACAATGAGCAGTTCTTC
NA	TRBV9	TRBJ1-1	NA	CASSVQGSEAFF	TGTGCCAGCAGCGTCCAGGGGTCTGAAGCTTTCTTT
NA	TRBV11-3	TRBJ2-1	TRBD2	CASSLELAAQEEQFF	TGTGCCAGCAGCTTAGAGCTAGCGGCCCAAGAAGAGCAGTTCTTC